One sample yielded the 26 T cell receptor beta chains listed below, sequenced in a study of Ad26.COV2.S vaccination and SARS-CoV-2 variants. Documented treatment: some 19 received Ad26.COV2.S at low or high dose, single or two shots; about 5 received placebo; per-sample allocation not given. Day 63 following the first vaccine or placebo injection was when the samples were taken. Sequencing used immunoSEQ multiplex PCR; TCRdb keeps in-frame clones, though not all of them. The sample holds under 550,000 clones, approximately 92% seen once. Here the sequenced sample was peripheral blood, taken in a trial of Ad26.COV2.S vaccine versus placebo. Source of these receptors: a person between 18 and 60 years old who received the Ad26.COV2.S COVID-19 vaccine or a placebo.

This clone was detected once. V and J are TRBV2 and TRBJ2-7; 14 bases match TRBD2. V shed 6 bases and J 5 bases; nucleotides not matched to a gene: 15. Germline CDR1 and CDR2: SNHLY and FYNNEI. This CDR3 is built from 18 residues. The CDR3 protein is CASRGASGLAGAGNEQYF. The CDR3 bases are TGTGCCAGCAGAGGGGCGTCGGGACTAGCGGGAGCAGGCAACGAGCAGTACTTC.

The rearrangement joins TRBV24-1 to TRBJ2-3, with D possibly TRBD1 on 6 matching bases. CDR1 and CDR2 (germline): KGHDR, SFDVKD. There are 16 residues in the CDR3. With 2 bases removed from V and 2 bases from J, the gap between germline ends came to 13 bases. CDR3 in DNA: TGTGCCACCAGTGATTCACAGGGCTTCCCCACAGATACGCAGTATTTT. Protein sequence: CATSDSQGFPTDTQYF.

The gene calls are TRBV9 and TRBJ2-1; 7 nucleotides line up with TRBD2. This CDR3 contains 20 residues. Trimming at V came to 0 bases and at J to 2 bases, leaving 17 bases not matched to a gene. Germline V gene data show CDR1 as SGDLS and CDR2 as YYNGEE. The CDR3 coding sequence is TGTGCCAGCAGCGTAGGACGTGAGGTGGGAGGGCCGATAACCTACAATGAGCAGTTCTTC. Translated, it gives CASSVGREVGGPITYNEQFF.

The chain combines TRBV28 with TRBJ2-3, with 7 bases identical to TRBD2. V shed 3 bases and J 4 bases; nucleotides not matched to a gene: 7. Germline CDR1 is MDHEN and CDR2 is SYDVKM. The CDR3 is 15 residues long. CDR3: CASSFGAGEADTQYF. The CDR3 nucleotides read TGTGCCAGCAGTTTTGGCGCGGGAGAGGCAGATACGCAGTATTTT. The whole variable domain, filled in from reference TRBV28 and TRBJ2-3, reads DVKVTQSSRYLVKRTGEKVFLECVQDMDHENMFWYRQDPGLGLRLIYFSYDVKMKEKGDIPEGYSVSREKKERFSLILESASTNQTSMYLCASSFGAGEADTQYFGPGTRLTVL.

The chain has TRBV29-1 and TRBJ2-7; D is perhaps TRBD1 (6 bases). The CDR3 is made up of 14 amino acids. Trimming took off 3 bases at V and 0 bases at J, with 12 bases between the two ends. Germline loops: CDR1 SQVTM, CDR2 ANQGSEA. In nucleotides, the CDR3 is TGCAGCGTTGAGTTGGCAGGGGACTCCTACGAGCAGTACTTC. It yields the protein CSVELAGDSYEQYF.

This clone occurred once. J is TRBJ2-7 and V is TRBV7-9; the match to TRBD2 covers 14 bases. V lost 5 bases and J lost 6; bases outside the gene matches: 12. The germline CDR1 and CDR2 sequences are SEHNR and FQNEAQ (reference sequence). The length of the CDR3 is 17 residues. In DNA, the CDR3 is TGTGCCAGCAGCCCTACCGGGACTAGCGGGAGTAGGTTCGAGCAGTACTTC. Translating it yields CASSPTGTSGSRFEQYF. Supplemented by reference TRBV7-9 and TRBJ2-7, the full variable domain reads DTGVSQNPRHKITKRGQNVTFRCDPISEHNRLYWYRQTLGQGPEFLTYFQNEAQLEKSRLLSDRFSAERPKGSFSTLEIQRTEQGDSAMYLCASSPTGTSGSRFEQYFGPGTRLTVT.

The chain joins TRBV3-1 (or the pseudogene TRBV3-2) to TRBJ2-2; possible D gene TRBD1, 6 bases. CDR3 length equals 14 residues. In germline, CDR1 is LGHDT, CDR2 YNNKEL (reference sequence). V was shortened by 4 bases and J by 7 bases, with 13 bases between the two germline ends. CDR3 protein: CASSLNSGVGELFF. The CDR3 nucleotides read TGTGCCAGCAGCCTTAATTCAGGGGTCGGGGAGCTGTTTTTT.

The genes are TRBV4-1 and TRBJ2-2; D gene unclear. From germline, CDR1 is MGHRA and CDR2 YSYEKL. Deletions cut 1 base from V and 0 bases from J, with 9 bases between. The CDR3 runs 16 residues. CDR3 sequence: CASSQVLVANTGELFF. For the CDR3, the DNA is TGCGCCAGCAGCCAAGTTCTGGTTGCGAACACCGGGGAGCTGTTTTTT.

This chain connects TRBV5-5 to TRBJ1-1, with D possibly being TRBD1 (6 bases). Germline-derived CDR1 and CDR2 are SGHKS and YYEKEE (reference sequence). The CDR3 totals 14 residues. The V end was cut by 4 bases, the J end by 3 bases, with 13 bases between. The CDR3 bases are TGTGCCAGCAGCCTACGACAGGTTTACACTGAAGCTTTCTTT. Translating it yields CASSLRQVYTEAFF.

The chain couples TRBV6-1 to TRBJ2-1; D unclear. This CDR3 contains 14 residues. The germline V gene encodes CDR1 MNHNS and CDR2 SASEGT. Trimming took off 1 base at V and 8 bases at J, with 12 bases between the two ends. CDR3 in amino acids: CASSEEGLWDEQFF. The CDR3 DNA reads as TGTGCCAGCAGTGAAGAAGGCCTGTGGGATGAGCAGTTCTTC.

The chain couples TRBV7-3 to TRBJ2-1; TRBD2 aligns across 8 bases. CDR1 and CDR2 (germline): SGHTA, FQGTGA. The V segment lost 0 bases and the J segment 4 bases; nucleotides outside the gene matches: 2. This CDR3 comprises 15 residues. The CDR3 here is CASSLTSGTYNEQFF. CDR3 nucleotides: TGTGCCAGCAGCTTAACTAGCGGGACTTACAATGAGCAGTTCTTC.

The chain employs TRBV9 and TRBJ1-5; D might be TRBD1 (5 bases). Germline-derived CDR1 and CDR2 are SGDLS and YYNGEE. Between the trimmed V and J ends, which lost 3 bases and 3 bases, there was a span of 10 bases. The CDR3 covers 14 residues. This CDR3 reads CASSATGYNQPQHF. The CDR3 region has the DNA TGTGCCAGCAGCGCAACAGGCTACAATCAGCCCCAGCATTTT.

The genes are TRBV4-2 and TRBJ1-2; 9 nucleotides agree with TRBD1. Trimming at V came to 1 base and at J to 0 bases, leaving 9 bases not matched to a gene. The CDR3 has 18 amino acids. CDR1 LGHNA and CDR2 YNFKEQ come from the germline V gene. The CDR3 here is CASSQVEGQGNSNYGYTF. The CDR3 DNA is TGTGCCAGCAGCCAAGTGGAGGGACAGGGAAATTCTAACTATGGCTACACCTTC.

The CDR3 spells CASSLQAVGTGELFF. The CDR3, as DNA: TGTGCCAGCAGCTTGCAGGCTGTGGGCACCGGGGAGCTGTTTTTT. V and J are TRBV5-4 and TRBJ2-2; D unresolved. V was pared by 1 base and J by 4 bases, with 11 bases between. The CDR3 contains 15 residues. The germline CDR1 and CDR2 sequences are SGHNT and YYREEE (reference sequence).

The gene calls are TRBV29-1 and TRBJ2-7; 7 bases map to TRBD1. The V gene's germline CDR1 is SQVTM and CDR2 ANQGSEA. This CDR3 comprises 13 residues. J lost 2 bases, V lost 4 bases, and 5 bases had no gene match. The CDR3: CSVARDSPYEQYF. In DNA, the CDR3 is TGCAGCGTTGCCCGGGACAGCCCCTACGAGCAGTACTTC.

This sequence joins TRBV7-2 and TRBJ1-2, with 8 positions matching TRBD1. V was pared by 5 bases and J by 8 bases, with 7 bases of the junction left unmatched. The CDR3 is 13 amino acids. Germline CDR1 reads SGHTA; CDR2 reads FQGNSA. The CDR3 reads CASSPDRALGYTF. CDR3 DNA sequence: TGTGCCAGCAGCCCGGACAGGGCTTTGGGCTACACCTTC.

This chain connects TRBV27 to TRBJ2-1; 11 nucleotides agree with TRBD2. The CDR3 extends over 17 amino acids. Trimming cost V 5 bases and J 4 bases; bases outside gene matches: 10. Germline-derived CDR1 and CDR2 are MNHEY and SMNVEV (reference sequence). CDR3 in DNA: TGTGCCAGCAGTCCCCGCCTAGCGGGAGGACGGTACAATGAGCAGTTCTTC. Its translation: CASSPRLAGGRYNEQFF.

The J gene is TRBJ2-5, the V gene TRBV27, with 9 bases aligning to TRBD2. The V segment lost 0 bases and the J segment 5 bases; nucleotides outside the gene matches: 7. The CDR3 spans 16 residues. CDR1 MNHEY and CDR2 SMNVEV come from the germline V gene (reference sequence). The CDR3 region has the DNA TGTGCCAGCAGTTTATCTGGTAGCGGGAGCTTGGAGACCCAGTACTTC. Its protein product is CASSLSGSGSLETQYF.

This chain's CDR3 is CAWGRLAGLYNEQFF. The CDR3, as DNA: TGTGCCTGGGGCCGACTAGCGGGATTATACAATGAGCAGTTCTTC. The chain carries TRBV30 and TRBJ2-1; TRBD2 agrees at 11 bases. The CDR3 is 15 amino acids. Germline V lookup: CDR1 GTSNPN, CDR2 SVGIG (reference sequence). J gave up 4 bases and V 5 bases, and 7 bases lay outside the gene matches.

This chain joins TRBV5-4 and TRBJ2-5; D is possibly TRBD1 (5 bases). V gave up 0 bases and J gave up 4 bases, with 7 bases separating them. The CDR3 contains 13 residues. CDR1 SGHNT and CDR2 YYREEE come from the germline V gene (reference sequence). The CDR3 region has the DNA TGTGCCAGCAGCTTGGGACAGCGAGAGACCCAGTACTTC. Translating gives CASSLGQRETQYF.

This clone showed up just once. This chain connects TRBV12-3 or TRBV12-4 to TRBJ2-7; TRBD2 is a possible D gene (6 bases). The CDR3 runs 12 residues. V was cut by 3 bases and J by 7 bases, with 10 bases left in between. The CDR3 nucleotides read TGTGCCAGCAGTTTTGGGCGGGGAGAGCAGTACTTC. Its protein product is CASSFGRGEQYF.

This sequence joins TRBV10-3 and TRBJ2-3; 10 nucleotides agree with TRBD2. The CDR3 sequence is 19 residues long. Trimming removed 0 bases from V and 2 bases from J; junction bases left unmatched: 11. Germline V gene data show CDR1 as ENHRY and CDR2 as SYGVKD. DNA for the CDR3: TGTGCCATCAGTGAGTCGTCGACTAGCGGGTCACCTTTCACAGATACGCAGTATTTT. Protein product: CAISESSTSGSPFTDTQYF.

This clone was seen a handful of times. J is TRBJ1-2 and V is TRBV7-9; no reliable D call. CDR1 is SEHNR, CDR2 FQNEAQ, per germline (reference sequence). The ends were cut back, 4 bases at V and 5 bases at J, with 17 bases in the middle. The CDR3 runs 15 residues. The CDR3 nucleotides are TGTGCCAGCAGCTCCAAATTAAGGCTTCGATATGGCTACACCTTC. Protein product: CASSSKLRLRYGYTF.

The chain links TRBV27 to TRBJ1-5; TRBD1 is a possible D gene (6 bases). CDR3 length: 15 amino acids. V shed 6 bases and J shed 4 bases, with 16 bases lying between them. Germline CDR1 is MNHEY and CDR2 is SMNVEV (reference sequence). The CDR3 bases are TGTGCCAGCAGAGGAGGGGGGACACCTAATCAGCCCCAGCATTTT. It is translated as CASRGGGTPNQPQHF.

The J gene is TRBJ2-4, the V gene TRBV30; 9 bases align to TRBD2. V gave up 3 bases and J gave up 5 bases; unmatched junction bases: 8. The CDR3 consists of 15 residues. Germline assignment: CDR1 GTSNPN and CDR2 SVGIG (reference sequence). This chain's CDR3 is CAWSGDSGSENIQYF. CDR3 nucleotide sequence: TGTGCCTGGAGCGGGGATAGCGGGAGTGAAAACATTCAGTACTTC. Variable domain in full (rest from reference TRBV30 and TRBJ2-4): SQTIHQWPATLVQPVGSPLSLECTVEGTSNPNLYWYRQAAGRGLQLLFYSVGIGQISSEVPQNLSASRPQDRQFILSSKKLLLSDSGFYLCAWSGDSGSENIQYFGAGTRLSVL.

The chain employs TRBV20-1 and TRBJ2-1, with a tentative D call TRBD2 (5 bases). The CDR3 spans 15 residues. Trimming took 6 bases from V and 2 from J, leaving 17 bases between them. The germline CDR1 and CDR2 sequences are DFQATT and SNEGSKA (reference sequence). The CDR3 spells CSASTGVLPYNEQFF. The DNA for the CDR3 is TGCAGTGCCAGTACCGGGGTTTTGCCCTACAATGAGCAGTTCTTC.